The next 29 T cell receptor beta chains were all read from a single sample in a study of T cell responses to AZD1222 COVID-19 vaccine. Sequencing was performed with immunoSEQ multiplex PCR; in TCRdb, only in-frame clones are kept and a portion is missing. Here the sample spans about 140,000 clones, approximately 93% being singletons. The specimen comprised peripheral blood, sampled after recovery from COVID-19. The receptors shown here come from an adult who had recovered from COVID-19.

This chain links TRBV6-5 with TRBJ2-7; 7 nucleotides match TRBD2. Per the germline V gene, CDR1 is MNHEY and CDR2 is SVGAGI. With 2 bases clipped from V and 5 bases from J, the junction kept 3 bases outside the gene matches. The CDR3 loop spans 13 amino acids. The CDR3 nucleotides are TGTGCCAGCAGTTACCCGGCGGGGGACGAGCAGTACTTC. Translating it yields CASSYPAGDEQYF.

The DNA for the CDR3 is TGTGCCAGTAGCCAGGGGGCCCACTACGAGCAGTACTTC. It yields the protein CASSQGAHYEQYF. The rearrangement links TRBV19 to TRBJ2-7, with 8 bases lining up with TRBD1. The CDR3 loop spans 13 amino acids. J lost 3 bases, V lost 6 bases, and 4 bases had no gene match. Germline CDR1 and CDR2: LNHDA and SQIVND (reference sequence).

This clone was observed a single time. This chain links TRBV3-1 (or the pseudogene TRBV3-2) with TRBJ1-2; D perhaps matches TRBD1 (6 bases). Trimming left V 2 bases short and J 4 bases short, with 23 bases between. The germline CDR1 and CDR2 sequences are LGHDT and YNNKEL (reference sequence). The CDR3 has 18 residues. The CDR3 sequence: CASSQTPFRDDRPYGYTF. The CDR3 nucleotides are TGTGCCAGCAGCCAAACCCCCTTTAGGGATGACAGGCCCTATGGCTACACCTTC.

This chain joins TRBV22-1 and TRBJ2-1; TRBD1 is taken as the D call from the table, unchecked against the DNA. TRBV22-1 is termed a pseudogene. The CDR3 runs to 17 residues. The CDR3 is CPGSAAGDTARDNEQFF. The CDR3 DNA sequence: TGTCCTGGGAGCGCCGCCGGGGACACCGCTAGGGACAATGAGCAGTTCTTC.

This chain joins TRBV24-1 and TRBJ2-3, with TRBD1 as a possible D gene (5 bases). CDR3 length: 15 amino acids. Germline CDR1 KGHDR, CDR2 SFDVKD. V gave up 9 bases and J gave up 0 bases, with 15 bases separating them. CDR3 residues: CATAPGAPSTDTQYF. In nucleotides, the CDR3 is TGTGCCACCGCGCCTGGGGCTCCCAGCACAGATACGCAGTATTTT.

The V gene is TRBV10-2, the J gene TRBJ2-1, with 8 positions matching TRBD2. Germline CDR1 and CDR2: WSHSY and SAAADI. There are 14 residues in the CDR3. The trim removed 2 bases at V and 9 bases at J, leaving 6 bases unmatched. The CDR3 protein is CASSETGGPGEQFF. CDR3 bases: TGCGCCAGCAGTGAGACGGGAGGGCCTGGTGAGCAGTTCTTC.

This clone was detected once. The rearrangement links TRBV7-9 to TRBJ1-6; no firm D call. This CDR3 region has 16 residues. The germline V gene has CDR1 SEHNR and CDR2 FQNEAQ (reference sequence). Between the trimmed V and J ends, which lost 0 bases and 0 bases, there was a span of 6 bases. CDR3 in amino acids: CASSLAGGSYNSPLHF. The CDR3 DNA follows: TGTGCCAGCAGCTTAGCCGGCGGCTCCTATAATTCACCCCTCCACTTT.

This clone was seen only once. The chain recombines TRBV11-2 with TRBJ2-5; D remains unclear. The germline CDR1 and CDR2 sequences are SGHAT and FQNNGV. Trimming left V 5 bases short and J 5 bases short, with 12 bases between. The CDR3 loop spans 13 amino acids. The chain's CDR3 is CASSPVFGETQYF. In DNA form, the CDR3 reads TGTGCCAGCAGCCCCGTGTTTGGTGAGACCCAGTACTTC.

This rearrangement joins TRBV27 to TRBJ1-1, with D hard to call. The CDR3 consists of 14 residues. Per the germline V gene, CDR1 is MNHEY and CDR2 is SMNVEV (reference sequence). Trimming cost V 7 bases and J 4 bases, with 16 bases left between them. CDR3 DNA sequence: TGTGCCAGCACCCCTCAAGGACGGATCACTGAAGCTTTCTTT. Amino acids: CASTPQGRITEAFF.

The chain joins TRBV7-8 to TRBJ1-1; perhaps TRBD1 as D (6 bases). Trimming left V 2 bases short and J 8 bases short, with 9 bases between. CDR1 is SGHVS and CDR2 is FQNEAQ in the germline V gene. The CDR3 extends over 12 amino acids. CDR3 DNA sequence: TGTGCCAGCAGCTTAATCGGGACAGAAGCTTTCTTT. It codes for CASSLIGTEAFF.

This chain uses TRBV5-1 with TRBJ2-7; the D gene is possibly TRBD2 (6 bases). Germline-derived CDR1 and CDR2 are SGHRS and YFSETQ. This CDR3 spans 15 amino acids. V lost 3 bases, J lost 6 bases, and 19 bases lay in between. The chain's CDR3 is CASSSRTNTLGEQYF. DNA of the CDR3: TGCGCCAGCAGCTCCCGGACTAATACCTTAGGCGAGCAGTACTTC.

The V gene is TRBV7-6, the J gene TRBJ2-1; the match to TRBD2 covers 10 bases. The CDR3 spans 16 residues. CDR1 SGHVS and CDR2 FNYEAQ come from the germline V gene. V lost 0 bases to trimming and J lost 5 bases; unmatched junction nucleotides: 4. Here the CDR3 reads CASSLARLAGHNEQFF. CDR3 bases: TGTGCCAGCAGCTTAGCACGACTAGCGGGCCACAATGAGCAGTTCTTC.

This chain connects TRBV7-8 to TRBJ1-1; the match to TRBD1 covers 9 bases. V was clipped by 4 bases and J by 0 bases; unmatched bases: 9. Germline CDR1 is SGHVS and CDR2 is FQNEAQ. The CDR3 is 17 amino acids. The CDR3 spells CASSSGEGTGLNTEAFF. The CDR3 DNA sequence: TGTGCCAGCAGCTCAGGCGAGGGGACAGGGCTGAACACTGAAGCTTTCTTT. The variable domain in full, with the rest retrieved from reference TRBV7-8 and TRBJ1-1, is GAGVSQSPRYKVAKRGQDVALRCDPISGHVSLFWYQQALGQGPEFLTYFQNEAQLDKSGLPSDRFFAERPEGSVSTLKIQRTQQEDSAVYLCASSSGEGTGLNTEAFFGQGTRLTVV.

J is TRBJ1-5 and V is TRBV6-5, with 10 nucleotides matching TRBD1. Germline V gives CDR1 MNHEY, CDR2 SVGAGI. This CDR3 has 15 amino acids. V dropped 6 bases and J dropped 3; count of bases not matched to a gene: 5. CDR3 nucleotides: TGTGCCAGCAGCTCGACAGGGGGCGTCAATCAGCCCCAGCATTTT. Protein product: CASSSTGGVNQPQHF.

This chain connects TRBV9 to TRBJ1-1; TRBD1 aligns across 7 bases. The ends lost 2 bases at V and 0 bases at J; junction bases unmatched: 7. CDR1 SGDLS and CDR2 YYNGEE come from the germline V gene. This CDR3 contains 16 residues. The CDR3 DNA reads as TGTGCCAGCAGCGTCGGGACAGACTATTTGAACACTGAAGCTTTCTTT. The encoded protein is CASSVGTDYLNTEAFF.

This clone has more than one count but fewer than ten. The V and J genes are TRBV9 and TRBJ2-1; 10 nucleotides match TRBD2. From germline, CDR1 is SGDLS and CDR2 YYNGEE. V shed 3 bases, J shed 0 bases, and the junction held 6 bases outside the gene matches. This CDR3 is built from 17 residues. The CDR3 region is CASSAWGLASSYNEQFF. In nucleotides, the CDR3 is TGTGCCAGCAGCGCTTGGGGACTAGCGAGCTCCTACAATGAGCAGTTCTTC.

V is TRBV18 and J is TRBJ2-3; 7 bases are shared with TRBD1. V dropped 5 bases and J dropped 5; count of bases not matched to a gene: 10. Per germline, CDR1 KGHSH and CDR2 LQKENI. This CDR3 region has 15 residues. In nucleotides, the CDR3 is TGTGCCAGCTCAATTCCCGGGGCAGGGGGAGATACGCAGTATTTT. As protein: CASSIPGAGGDTQYF.

CDR3 coding DNA: TGCGCCAGCAGCTTGGCCGTTCTAGGTATCCCGTTCTTC. This sequence encodes CASSLAVLGIPFF. The rearrangement uses TRBV5-1 and TRBJ2-1, with D hard to call. The CDR3 spans 13 residues. The germline gives CDR1 SGHRS, CDR2 YFSETQ. With 0 bases removed from V and 15 bases from J, the gap between germline ends came to 16 bases. Full variable domain (missing parts from reference TRBV5-1 and TRBJ2-1): KAGVTQTPRYLIKTRGQQVTLSCSPISGHRSVSWYQQTPGQGLQFLFEYFSETQRNKGNFPGRFSGRQFSNSRSEMNVSTLELGDSALYLCASSLAVLGIPFFGPGTRLTVL.

As to this clone: The identical CDR3 is also encoded by other nucleotide sequences in the sample. The CDR3 DNA follows: TGTGCCAGCAGTTCCGGGACAAAAAACACCGGGGAGCTGTTTTTT. Protein product: CASSSGTKNTGELFF. The V gene is TRBV28, the J gene TRBJ2-2; a possible D gene is TRBD1 (6 bases). The CDR3 consists of 15 residues. In germline, CDR1 is MDHEN, CDR2 SYDVKM. Trimming shortened V by 4 bases and J by 2 bases, and 11 bases separated the two germline ends.

This chain connects TRBV7-3 to TRBJ1-2; D is ambiguous. The V gene lost 5 bases and the J gene lost 6 bases, with 13 bases spanning the gap. Germline CDR1 is SGHTA and CDR2 is FQGTGA. This CDR3 region has 13 residues. CDR3 in DNA: TGTGCCAGCAGCGCCGTTGGAGGGAATGGCTACACCTTC. It specifies CASSAVGGNGYTF. The variable domain in full, completed from reference TRBV7-3 and TRBJ1-2, reads GAGVSQTPSNKVTEKGKYVELRCDPISGHTALYWYRQSLGQGPEFLIYFQGTGAADDSGLPNDRFFAVRPEGSVSTLKIQRTERGDSAVYLCASSAVGGNGYTFGSGTRLTVV.

The V gene is TRBV10-2, the J gene TRBJ2-3; 8 positions agree with TRBD2. The CDR3 is 14 amino acids. The trim removed 6 bases at V and 4 bases at J, leaving 6 bases unmatched. The germline V gene encodes CDR1 WSHSY and CDR2 SAAADI. The CDR3 DNA sequence: TGCGCCAGCAGCGGCGGGGGGATCCCAGATACGCAGTATTTT. Residues: CASSGGGIPDTQYF.

The CDR3: CASSLNRGENSPLHF. In DNA, the CDR3 is TGTGCCAGCAGTCTAAACAGGGGGGAGAATTCACCCCTCCACTTT. The V gene is TRBV6-5, the J gene TRBJ1-6; 8 bases are a match to TRBD1. In germline, CDR1 is MNHEY, CDR2 SVGAGI. The trim removed 5 bases at V and 7 bases at J, leaving 7 bases unmatched. The CDR3 totals 15 residues.

The V call is TRBV7-9, the J call TRBJ1-1; no clear D gene. Deletions cut 1 base from V and 1 base from J, with 4 bases between. Per germline, CDR1 SEHNR and CDR2 FQNEAQ (reference sequence). CDR3 length: 13 residues. The CDR3 sequence is CASSLESNTEAFF. CDR3 nucleotide sequence: TGTGCCAGCAGCTTAGAATCGAACACTGAAGCTTTCTTT.

The chain has TRBV15 and TRBJ1-5; D unclear. Trimming shortened V by 3 bases and J by 0 bases, and 9 bases separated the two germline ends. CDR3 length: 15 residues. The germline V gene encodes CDR1 LNHNV and CDR2 YYDKDF (reference sequence). The CDR3 here is CATSRELYSNQPQHF. The CDR3 DNA reads as TGTGCCACCAGCAGGGAACTTTATAGCAATCAGCCCCAGCATTTT.

The chain couples TRBV5-1 to TRBJ2-1; TRBD2 matches 10 bases. This CDR3 region has 15 residues. Germline values: CDR1 SGHRS, CDR2 YFSETQ. V trimming: 1 base; J trimming: 4 bases; junction bases outside the gene matches: 2. The CDR3 bases are TGCGCCAGCAGCTTGACTAGCGGGATTTACAATGAGCAGTTCTTC. Its protein product is CASSLTSGIYNEQFF.

The chain employs TRBV7-2 and TRBJ1-5; a weak D match, TRBD1 (5 bases). This CDR3 has 17 amino acids. CDR1 is SGHTA, CDR2 FQGNSA, per germline. Trimming removed 5 bases from V and 2 bases from J, with 19 bases in between. CDR3 bases: TGTGCCAGCAGCGTCTCGATGGGGGGGGTTGGCAATCAGCCCCAGCATTTT. This encodes CASSVSMGGVGNQPQHF.

V and J are TRBV5-1 and TRBJ2-7, with D tentatively TRBD2 (5 bases). Germline CDR1 reads SGHRS; CDR2 reads YFSETQ. There are 16 residues in the CDR3. Trimming took off 3 bases at V and 7 bases at J, with 23 bases between the two ends. DNA of the CDR3: TGCGCCAGCAGCTCGTATTCTAGCCCGCACCGGGGAGAGCAGTACTTC. This encodes CASSSYSSPHRGEQYF.

The V gene is TRBV11-2, the J gene TRBJ2-1; the D is unclear. The length of the CDR3 is 15 residues. V was shortened by 6 bases and J by 0 bases, with 12 bases between the two germline ends. Germline-derived CDR1 and CDR2 are SGHAT and FQNNGV. CDR3 loop: CASSPGRSSYNEQFF. The CDR3 coding sequence is TGTGCCAGCAGTCCCGGGCGGAGCTCCTACAATGAGCAGTTCTTC.

The chain employs TRBV18 and TRBJ1-5; D unresolved. This CDR3 has 13 residues. The germline CDR1 and CDR2 sequences are KGHSH and LQKENI. The germline V and J ends were trimmed by 4 bases and 0 bases, with 4 bases remaining between them. This chain's CDR3 is CASSQGSNQPQHF. CDR3 DNA sequence: TGTGCCAGCTCACAGGGTAGCAATCAGCCCCAGCATTTT.